The present TCR beta chain was sequenced within a study of tumor-infiltrating lymphocytes in localized non-small cell lung cancer. Study-wide results and limits: Available tissue quantity limited TCR sequencing to a patient subset. No link was found between tumor T-cell fraction and recurrence-free survival. Different pieces of the same tissue went to different assays, confounding technical variation with intratumor heterogeneity. Immunotypes IM1 and IM2 had similar TCR-derived T-cell fractions.

The V segment lost 6 bases and the J segment 5 bases; nucleotides outside the gene matches: 5. The germline V gene has CDR1 ENHRY and CDR2 SYGVKD. The CDR3 is 14 residues long. Assay used: immunoSEQ multiplex PCR; TCRdb lists only in-frame clones, some missing. The profile shows 15,000 or so clones, approximately 80% of them singletons. With respect to this clone: Its antigen is unknown.

The sequenced material came from lung tumor tissue. The J gene is TRBJ2-1, the V gene TRBV10-3; TRBD2 matches at 9 bases. The origin of this receptor is a human donor with non-small cell lung cancer. The CDR3 sequence is CAISTGTSNNEQFF. The DNA for the CDR3 is TGTGCCATCAGCACCGGGACTAGCAACAATGAGCAGTTCTTC.